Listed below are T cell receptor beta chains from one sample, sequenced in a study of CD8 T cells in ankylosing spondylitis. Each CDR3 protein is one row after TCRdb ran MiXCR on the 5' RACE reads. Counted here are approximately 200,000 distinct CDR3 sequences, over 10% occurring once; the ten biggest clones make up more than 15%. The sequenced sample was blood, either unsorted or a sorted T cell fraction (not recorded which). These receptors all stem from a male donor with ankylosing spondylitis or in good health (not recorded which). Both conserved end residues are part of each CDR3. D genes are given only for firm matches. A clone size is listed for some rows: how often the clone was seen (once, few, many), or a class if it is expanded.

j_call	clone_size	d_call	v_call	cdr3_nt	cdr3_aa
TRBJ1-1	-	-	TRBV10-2	TGCGCCAGCAGTGAGTCGGCCTACACTGAAGCTTTCTTT	CASSESAYTEAFF
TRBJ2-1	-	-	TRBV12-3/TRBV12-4	TGTGCCAGCAGCTATAAACAGAGATTTTACAATGAGCAGTTCTTC	CASSYKQRFYNEQFF
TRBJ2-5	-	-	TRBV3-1	TGTGCCAGCAGCCAAGATTGGGAGGAGACCCAGTACTTC	CASSQDWEETQYF
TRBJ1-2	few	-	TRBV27	TGTGCCAGCAGCCCTATTTCAGGGGATGGCTACACCTTC	CASSPISGDGYTF
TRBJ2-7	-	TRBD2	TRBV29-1	TGCAGCGTTGAAGATTCCGGACTAGCGGGAGGCTCCTACGAGCAGTACTTC	CSVEDSGLAGGSYEQYF
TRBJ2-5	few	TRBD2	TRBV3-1	TGTGCCAGCAGCCAAGTGGGCCAGCGGGGCTTAAAAGAGACCCAGTACTTC	CASSQVGQRGLKETQYF
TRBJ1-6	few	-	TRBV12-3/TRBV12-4	TGTGCCAGCAGGGGGGAGGAGGAAGGGTATTCACCCCTCCACTTT	CASRGEEEGYSPLHF
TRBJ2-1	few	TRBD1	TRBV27	TGTGCCAGCAGTTTATCTCCTCTCGACAGGGGCCCCTACAATGAGCAGTTCTTC	CASSLSPLDRGPYNEQFF
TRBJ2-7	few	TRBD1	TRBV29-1	TGCAGCGTCATGACAGGGGCCCGCTACGAGCAGTACTTC	CSVMTGARYEQYF
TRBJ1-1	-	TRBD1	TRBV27	TGTGCCAGCCGACAGGGTTCTCATTACGAGGCTTTCTTT	CASRQGSHYEAFF
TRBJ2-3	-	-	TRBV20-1	TGCAGTGCTAGAGAGCGCACAGATACGCAGTATTTT	CSARERTDTQYF
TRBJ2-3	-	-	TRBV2	TGTGCCAGCAGTGAAGGTCGGTCCTCTAGCACAGATACGCAGTATTTT	CASSEGRSSSTDTQYF